This T cell receptor beta chain was identified during a study of identical twins. Study-wide results and caveats: Not following the same donors, the study drew its conclusions from cross-sectional statistical analysis. Insertion counts were lower in abundant cord blood beta clonotypes, a trend that memory repertoires did not show.

Every donor was a healthy Caucasian. Of note for this clonotype: Its antigen is unidentified.

TCRdb fed the 5' RACE reads into MiXCR, producing one record per CDR3 protein. The sample contains 1.5 million to 2 million distinct CDR3 sequences, about 30% of which appear only once. The source material was cord blood. This clonotype was sampled from a newborn girl in good health.

The CDR3 sequence is CASSYGVGSMNTEAFF. CDR3 DNA sequence: TGTGCCAGCAGTTATGGGGTAGGGTCCATGAACACTGAAGCTTTCTTT. V usage is TRBV6-5 and J usage is TRBJ1-1, with D uncertain. Germline lookup yields CDR1 MNHEY and CDR2 SVGAGI. The length of the CDR3 is 16 residues. Trimming pared 3 bases from V and 0 bases from J, leaving 14 bases between.